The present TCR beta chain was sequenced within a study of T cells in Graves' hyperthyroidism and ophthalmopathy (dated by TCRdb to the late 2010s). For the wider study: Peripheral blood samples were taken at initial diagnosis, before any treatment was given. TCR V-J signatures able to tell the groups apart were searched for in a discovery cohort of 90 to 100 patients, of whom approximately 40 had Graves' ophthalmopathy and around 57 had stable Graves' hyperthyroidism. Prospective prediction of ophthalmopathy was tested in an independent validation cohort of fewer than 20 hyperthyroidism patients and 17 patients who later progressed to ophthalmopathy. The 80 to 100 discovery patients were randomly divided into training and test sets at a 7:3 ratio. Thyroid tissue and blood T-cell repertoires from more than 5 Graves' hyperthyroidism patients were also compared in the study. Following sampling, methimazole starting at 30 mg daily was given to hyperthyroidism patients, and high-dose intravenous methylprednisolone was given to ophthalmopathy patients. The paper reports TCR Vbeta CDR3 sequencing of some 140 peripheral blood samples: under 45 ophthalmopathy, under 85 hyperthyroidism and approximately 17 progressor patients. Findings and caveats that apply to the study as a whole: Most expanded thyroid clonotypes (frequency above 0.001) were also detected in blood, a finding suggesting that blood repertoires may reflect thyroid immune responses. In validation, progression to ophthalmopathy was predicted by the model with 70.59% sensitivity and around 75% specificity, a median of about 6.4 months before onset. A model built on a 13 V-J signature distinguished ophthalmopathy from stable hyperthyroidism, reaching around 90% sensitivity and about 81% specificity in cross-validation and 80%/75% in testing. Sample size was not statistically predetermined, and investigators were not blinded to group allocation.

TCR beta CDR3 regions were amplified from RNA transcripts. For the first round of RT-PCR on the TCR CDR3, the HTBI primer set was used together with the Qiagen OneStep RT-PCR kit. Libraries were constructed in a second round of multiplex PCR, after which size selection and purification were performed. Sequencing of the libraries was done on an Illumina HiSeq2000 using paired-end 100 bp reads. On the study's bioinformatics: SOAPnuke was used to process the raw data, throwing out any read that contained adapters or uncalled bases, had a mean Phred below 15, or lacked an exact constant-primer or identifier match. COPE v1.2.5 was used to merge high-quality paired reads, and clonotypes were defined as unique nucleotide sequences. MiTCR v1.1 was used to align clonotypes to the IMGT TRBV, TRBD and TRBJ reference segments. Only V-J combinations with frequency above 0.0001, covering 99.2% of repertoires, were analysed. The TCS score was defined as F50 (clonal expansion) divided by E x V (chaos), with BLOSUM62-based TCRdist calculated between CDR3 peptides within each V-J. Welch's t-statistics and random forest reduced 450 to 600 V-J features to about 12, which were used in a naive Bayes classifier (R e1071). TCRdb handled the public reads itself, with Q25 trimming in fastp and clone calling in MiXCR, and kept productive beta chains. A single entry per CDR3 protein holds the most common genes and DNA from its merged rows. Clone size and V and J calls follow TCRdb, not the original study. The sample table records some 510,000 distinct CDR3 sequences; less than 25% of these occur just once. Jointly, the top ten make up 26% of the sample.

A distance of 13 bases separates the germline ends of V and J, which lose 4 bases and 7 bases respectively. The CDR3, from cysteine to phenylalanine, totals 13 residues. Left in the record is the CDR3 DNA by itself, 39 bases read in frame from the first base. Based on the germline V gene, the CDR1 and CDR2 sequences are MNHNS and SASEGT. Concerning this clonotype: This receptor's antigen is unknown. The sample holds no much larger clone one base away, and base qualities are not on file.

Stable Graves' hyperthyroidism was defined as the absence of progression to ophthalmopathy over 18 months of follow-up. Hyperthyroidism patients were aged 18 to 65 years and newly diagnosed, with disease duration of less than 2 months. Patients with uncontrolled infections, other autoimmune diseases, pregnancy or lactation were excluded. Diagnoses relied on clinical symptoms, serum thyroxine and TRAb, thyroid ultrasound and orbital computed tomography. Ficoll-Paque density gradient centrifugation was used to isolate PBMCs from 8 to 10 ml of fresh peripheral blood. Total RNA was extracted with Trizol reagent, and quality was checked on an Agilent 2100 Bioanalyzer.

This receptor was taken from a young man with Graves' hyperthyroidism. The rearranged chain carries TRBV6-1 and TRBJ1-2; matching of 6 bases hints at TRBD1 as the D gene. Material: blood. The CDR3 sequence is CASSASGAPGYTF. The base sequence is TGTGCCAGCAGTGCCTCGGGGGCCCCTGGCTACACCTTC.